A single sample gave rise to the 13 T cell receptor beta chains below, sequenced in a study of identical twins. TCRdb reanalysed the 5' RACE reads using MiXCR and keeps one entry per CDR3 protein. The table shows approximately 220,000 distinct CDR3 sequences, with approximately 7.8% occurring only once. This sample was also put to use in a study of yellow fever vaccine responses in identical twins.

Material: CD8+ T cells sorted from blood. The receptors originated from a woman younger than 30 in good health.

This clonotype was observed at least ten times. V usage is TRBV25-1 and J usage is TRBJ2-1, with D hard to call. V was shortened by 5 bases and J by 9 bases, with 11 bases between the two germline ends. The germline CDR1 and CDR2 sequences are MGHDK and SYGVNS. The CDR3 sequence is 12 residues long. CDR3: CASSYHRGEQFF. The DNA for the CDR3 is TGTGCCAGCAGTTACCACAGAGGTGAGCAGTTCTTC.

The chain couples TRBV20-1 to TRBJ2-7; D is ambiguous. The V gene lost 2 bases and the J gene lost 5 bases, with 10 bases spanning the gap. The length of the CDR3 is 12 residues. Germline CDR1 and CDR2: DFQATT and SNEGSKA (reference sequence). The CDR3 loop reads CSARIGSDEQYF. The CDR3 DNA reads TGCAGTGCTAGAATTGGGTCGGACGAGCAGTACTTC.

This clonotype was picked up many times. The chain has TRBV15 and TRBJ1-5; D is perhaps TRBD1 (5 bases). V dropped 9 bases and J dropped 3 bases, with 18 bases sitting between them. The CDR3 sequence is 15 residues long. CDR1 and CDR2 from the germline V gene are LNHNV and YYDKDF (reference sequence). The DNA of the CDR3 is TGTGCCACTCAGGCGGGGGACGGCACCAATCAGCCCCAGCATTTT. Encoded protein: CATQAGDGTNQPQHF. The full variable domain, its missing parts supplied by reference TRBV15 and TRBJ1-5, is DAMVIQNPRYQVTQFGKPVTLSCSQTLNHNVMYWYQQKSSQAPKLLFHYYDKDFNNEADTPDNFQSRRPNTSFCFLDIRSPGLGDTAMYLCATQAGDGTNQPQHFGDGTRLSIL.

Of note for this clonotype: A much bigger clone sits one base away, suggesting this may be a read error. The chain combines TRBV20-1 with TRBJ2-1, with TRBD2 identical over 11 bases. Germline CDR1 is DFQATT and CDR2 is SNEGSKA (reference sequence). CDR3 length equals 15 residues. The CDR3 region is CCARSLAGETNEQFF. The CDR3 nucleotides read TGCTGTGCTAGATCACTAGCGGGAGAGACGAATGAGCAGTTCTTC.

The chain carries TRBV28 and TRBJ2-1; TRBD2 aligns across 8 bases. CDR3 length: 15 residues. The V gene's germline CDR1 is MDHEN and CDR2 SYDVKM. V was pared by 2 bases and J by 8 bases, with 8 bases of the junction left unmatched. CDR3 protein: CASSLAGGLMDEQFF. CDR3 DNA sequence: TGTGCCAGCAGTTTAGCGGGGGGACTTATGGATGAGCAGTTCTTC.

This clonotype was detected ten times or more. The J gene is TRBJ2-1, the V gene TRBV10-1, with 9 bases fitting TRBD2. The CDR3 has 13 residues. Germline V CDR1 and CDR2: WNHNN, SYGVQD (reference sequence). V dropped 0 bases and J dropped 16; count of bases not matched to a gene: 7. As DNA, the CDR3 is TGCGCCAGCAGTGAGTCTTTAGCTAGCGGGAACTTCTTC. It codes for CASSESLASGNFF.

Many counts were recorded for this clonotype. V and J are TRBV20-1 and TRBJ1-5, with D possibly matching TRBD1 (6 bases). The length of the CDR3 is 16 residues. Trimming cost V 5 bases and J 3 bases, with 20 bases left between them. Germline V gene lookup returns CDR1 DFQATT and CDR2 SNEGSKA (reference sequence). The CDR3 DNA follows: TGCAGTGCTGCGGCCTCTTTACAGGGTGACAATCAGCCCCAGCATTTT. Translation gives CSAAASLQGDNQPQHF.

The chain uses TRBV6-2 or TRBV6-3 and TRBJ2-5; TRBD1 is a possible D gene (5 bases). The CDR3 runs 15 residues. Trimming removed 4 bases from V and 3 bases from J, with 15 bases in between. CDR1 MNHEY and CDR2 SVGEGT come from the germline V gene. The CDR3 sequence is CASSLDDSNEETQYF. DNA for the CDR3: TGTGCCAGCAGTTTAGACGACAGTAACGAAGAGACCCAGTACTTC.

This rearrangement joins TRBV2 to TRBJ2-1, with 10 bases identical to TRBD2. Germline trimming cut 3 bases from V and 8 bases from J; bases unmatched to any gene: 10. Germline V gene lookup returns CDR1 SNHLY and CDR2 FYNNEI. The length of the CDR3 is 16 residues. The CDR3 DNA is TGTGCCAGCAGTGACTGGCTAGCGGGAGATGGGGATGAGCAGTTCTTC. Encoded protein: CASSDWLAGDGDEQFF.

This clonotype showed up many times. V usage is TRBV15 and J usage is TRBJ1-4; D not certain. The V end was cut by 5 bases, the J end by 5 bases, with 12 bases between. Germline V gives CDR1 LNHNV, CDR2 YYDKDF (reference sequence). The CDR3 totals 14 residues. The CDR3 coding sequence is TGTGCCACCAGCGAGTGGCAGGCGAATGAAAAACTGTTTTTT. It specifies CATSEWQANEKLFF.

This clonotype appeared many times. The chain carries TRBV5-6 and TRBJ1-6; 8 bases agree with TRBD1. The germline V gene encodes CDR1 SGHDT and CDR2 YYEEEE. This CDR3 has 17 amino acids. V lost 3 bases to trimming and J lost 3 bases; unmatched junction nucleotides: 8. The CDR3 DNA follows: TGTGCCAGCAGCTGGATGACAGGGGACATCTATAATTCACCCCTCCACTTT. Its translation: CASSWMTGDIYNSPLHF.

This clonotype showed up just a few times. V is TRBV7-3 and J is TRBJ2-3; D is tentatively TRBD1 or TRBD2 (6 bases each). V lost 2 bases to trimming and J lost 0 bases, with 9 bases between them. The CDR3 has 15 amino acids. Germline V gene data show CDR1 as SGHTA and CDR2 as FQGTGA. The CDR3 is CASSLWGASTDTQYF. For the CDR3, the DNA is TGTGCCAGCAGCTTATGGGGGGCTAGCACAGATACGCAGTATTTT.

The rearrangement uses TRBV12-5 and TRBJ2-7; 9 bases agree with TRBD2. The junction had 12 bases not matched to a gene; V was cut back by 4 bases and J by 2 bases. The CDR3 is made up of 17 amino acids. Germline V CDR1 and CDR2: LGHNT, FRNRAP. CDR3 region: CASGSTSGALSPYEQYF. The CDR3 DNA follows: TGTGCTAGTGGTTCGACTAGCGGAGCCCTCTCGCCCTACGAGCAGTACTTC.